This entry lists 29 T cell receptor beta chains sequenced from one sample in a study of post-analysis software for immune sequencing data. Notes on the study in general: Included in a set of a handful of TRBV segments more frequent in patients than controls were TRBV5-6, TRBV5-1 and TRBV20-1.

The authors incorporated unique molecular identifiers into the TCR beta cDNA libraries. TCRdb independently ran MiXCR on the PCR reads; one entry per CDR3 protein. Of 750,000 to 950,000 distinct CDR3 sequences listed, around 50% are singletons. No antigen has been identified for these receptors. Sequences were obtained from blood. The origin of the receptors is a girl between 5 and 17 years old with multiple sclerosis.

The chain joins TRBV7-2 to TRBJ2-3; D call uncertain. V shed 3 bases and J shed 2 bases, with 9 bases lying between them. The germline V gene encodes CDR1 SGHTA and CDR2 FQGNSA. The CDR3 length is 14 residues. The CDR3 coding sequence is TGTGCCAGCAGCTTGCGGCCTATCACAGATACGCAGTATTTT. It codes for CASSLRPITDTQYF. Based on the CDR3 plus reference TRBV7-2 and TRBJ2-3, the full variable domain is GAGVSQSPSNKVTEKGKDVELRCDPISGHTALYWYRQSLGQGLEFLIYFQGNSAPDKSGLPSDRFSAERTGGSVSTLTIQRTQQEDSAVYLCASSLRPITDTQYFGPGTRLTVL.

This clonotype was observed a handful of times. This chain uses TRBV20-1 with TRBJ2-7, with D tentatively TRBD1 or TRBD2 (5 bases each). The CDR3 covers 13 residues. The V gene's germline CDR1 is DFQATT and CDR2 SNEGSKA (reference sequence). V lost 7 bases to trimming and J lost 2 bases, with 15 bases between them. The CDR3 sequence: CSDFRDGPYEQYF. The DNA for the CDR3 is TGCAGTGATTTCCGGGACGGGCCCTACGAGCAGTACTTC.

Concerning this clonotype: The germline gene is not matched at one end of the junction; a read error may be the cause. V gene TRBV20-1 combines with J gene TRBJ1-2; TRBD1 might be the D (6 bases). Germline V CDR1 and CDR2: DFQATT, SNEGSKA (reference sequence). The CDR3 loop spans 12 amino acids. CDR3 amino acids: CRASWGREGYTF. The CDR3 DNA reads as TGCAGGGCTAGTTGGGGGCGGGAAGGCTACACCTTC.

The sample holds a few counts of this clonotype. This sequence joins TRBV7-9 and TRBJ2-7; D ambiguous. The V end was cut by 0 bases, the J end by 3 bases, with 9 bases between. The germline V gene has CDR1 SEHNR and CDR2 FQNEAQ (reference sequence). The CDR3 has 14 residues. CDR3 coding DNA: TGTGCCAGCAGCTTAGCCATAGGGCTCTACGAGCAGTACTTC. Translated: CASSLAIGLYEQYF.

Notes on this clonotype: Germline is not matched at one junction end, which may reflect a read error. The chain is built from TRBV20-1 and TRBJ1-5; D gene ambiguous. This CDR3 is 14 amino acids long. CDR1 and CDR2 from the germline V gene are DFQATT and SNEGSKA (reference sequence). The chain's CDR3 is CSASTDLANQPQHF. The CDR3 DNA reads as TGCAGTGCTAGTACGGACTTAGCTAATCAACCCCAGCATTTT.

The J gene is TRBJ1-1, the V gene TRBV15, with D possibly being TRBD1 (6 bases). Per the germline V gene, CDR1 is LNHNV and CDR2 is YYDKDF (reference sequence). V lost 0 bases and J 10 bases, leaving 12 bases between the germline ends. This CDR3 region has 13 residues. The CDR3 DNA follows: TGTGCCACCAGCAGAGATTCCGCAGGGGTAGCTTTCTTT. This codes for CATSRDSAGVAFF.

V gene TRBV24-1 combines with J gene TRBJ2-7, with 8 nucleotides matching TRBD1. After removal of 4 bases from V and 3 bases from J, the junction contained 10 bases not matched to a gene. CDR1 and CDR2 from the germline V gene are KGHDR and SFDVKD. The CDR3 covers 16 residues. In nucleotides, the CDR3 is TGTGCCACCAGTGAGTTTACCCGGACAGGGTACTACGAGCAGTACTTC. Translation: CATSEFTRTGYYEQYF.

This clonotype was picked up a small number of times. The gene calls are TRBV5-1 and TRBJ2-7, with D uncertain. The CDR3 contains 11 residues. Germline loops: CDR1 SGHRS, CDR2 YFSETQ. V was trimmed by 4 bases and J by 5 bases, leaving 7 bases between them. For the CDR3, the DNA is TGCGCCAGCAGCGTGTCCGACGAGCAGTACTTC. Protein sequence: CASSVSDEQYF.

This rearrangement joins TRBV7-9 to TRBJ2-4; D is possibly TRBD1 or TRBD2 (5 bases each). The CDR3 loop spans 12 amino acids. Per germline, CDR1 SEHNR and CDR2 FQNEAQ (reference sequence). V was shortened by 5 bases and J by 10 bases, with 12 bases between the two germline ends. The CDR3 DNA follows: TGTGCCAGCAGCCTGACAGAGGGGATTCAGTACTTC. Its protein is CASSLTEGIQYF.

This clonotype has more than one count but fewer than ten. The gene calls are TRBV29-1 and TRBJ1-2; 9 nucleotides match TRBD1. The length of the CDR3 is 16 residues. V was clipped by 4 bases and J by 0 bases; unmatched bases: 9. Germline CDR1 is SQVTM and CDR2 is ANQGSEA. As DNA, the CDR3 is TGCAGCGTTGCGGGAAGGACAGGGGCAGCTAACTATGGCTACACCTTC. Translation gives CSVAGRTGAANYGYTF.

About this clonotype: At one end the junction does not follow the germline gene, possibly because of a read error. The V and J genes are TRBV12-3 or TRBV12-4 and TRBJ1-6; D gene unclear. The CDR3 extends over 14 amino acids. The CDR3 nucleotides are TGTGCCAGCAGTTTAGACAAGGGAAGTTCACCCCCCCACTTT. As protein: CASSLDKGSSPPHF.

V is TRBV12-5 and J is TRBJ2-7; no clear D gene. Trimming pared 1 base from V and 0 bases from J, leaving 7 bases between. CDR3 length: 14 amino acids. Germline CDR1 LGHNT, CDR2 FRNRAP. CDR3 protein: CASGLGRSSYEQYF. CDR3 nucleotides: TGTGCTAGTGGTTTGGGCCGGAGCTCCTACGAGCAGTACTTC.

The chain joins TRBV2 to TRBJ2-7, with D tentatively TRBD1 or TRBD2 (5 bases each). V shed 4 bases and J shed 9 bases, with 16 bases lying between them. Germline values: CDR1 SNHLY, CDR2 FYNNEI. The CDR3 has 13 amino acids. This CDR3 reads CASSVGQGRGQYF. DNA of the CDR3: TGTGCCAGCAGTGTTGGTCAGGGACGAGGGCAGTACTTC.

The chain is built from TRBV4-2 and TRBJ2-3, with 9 bases matching TRBD2. This CDR3 is 22 amino acids long. J gave up 2 bases and V 2 bases, and 23 bases lay outside the gene matches. Germline loops: CDR1 LGHNA, CDR2 YNFKEQ. The CDR3 sequence is CASSQFKRDVGGLAGNTDTQYF. CDR3 DNA sequence: TGTGCCAGCAGCCAATTCAAACGAGACGTGGGTGGCCTAGCGGGGAACACAGATACGCAGTATTTT.

The CDR3: CASSSGPGGPLHIQYF. The CDR3 DNA reads TGTGCCAGCAGCTCAGGGCCGGGAGGGCCTCTCCACATTCAGTACTTC. The V call is TRBV9, the J call TRBJ2-4, with 8 bases lining up with TRBD2. V shed 4 bases and J 8 bases; nucleotides not matched to a gene: 14. The CDR3 is 16 residues long. Germline loops: CDR1 SGDLS, CDR2 YYNGEE.

The CDR3 region is CASSSGPNRNQPQHF. Here the CDR3 DNA reads TGTGCCAGCAGCTCCGGACCCAATAGGAATCAGCCCCAGCATTTT. The chain links TRBV7-9 to TRBJ1-5; D is uncertain. Germline V lookup: CDR1 SEHNR, CDR2 FQNEAQ (reference sequence). V lost 4 bases and J 4 bases, leaving 14 bases between the germline ends. The CDR3 is made up of 15 amino acids.

The chain joins TRBV29-1 to TRBJ1-1, with a tentative D call TRBD1 (5 bases). CDR1 is SQVTM, CDR2 ANQGSEA, per germline. This CDR3 is built from 14 residues. Trimming removed 6 bases at V and 4 bases at J, with 18 bases between. CDR3 in amino acids: CSVTGGNGITEAFF. The CDR3 nucleotides are TGCAGCGTGACGGGGGGGAATGGGATCACTGAAGCTTTCTTT.

This clonotype was seen once. The chain employs TRBV18 and TRBJ1-5; TRBD1 might be the D (5 bases). Trimming cost V 2 bases and J 6 bases, with 26 bases left between them. The CDR3 is 19 residues long. Germline CDR1 is KGHSH and CDR2 is LQKENI. The CDR3 is CASSPIITAKLIGGQPQHF. The CDR3, as DNA: TGTGCCAGCTCACCAATTATAACAGCTAAACTGATTGGGGGTCAGCCCCAGCATTTT.

In its sample, this clonotype was seen a few times. The chain carries TRBV7-2 and TRBJ2-5; 11 nucleotides match TRBD1. The J call may be mistaken, given a closer DNA end match to TRBJ2-7. Germline V lookup: CDR1 SGHTA, CDR2 FQGNSA. CDR3 length: 14 residues. CDR3 sequence (DNA): TGTGCCAGCAGCCCGCGGACAGGGGGCAACGAGCAGTACTTC. Residues: CASSPRTGGNEQYF.

The rearrangement uses TRBV7-9 and TRBJ2-4; TRBD2 matches at 11 bases. CDR1 is SEHNR, CDR2 FQNEAQ, per germline (reference sequence). This CDR3 is 15 amino acids long. Unmatched junction bases numbered 17, after V lost 7 bases and J lost 15 bases. The CDR3 coding sequence is TGTGCCAGCAACTCTCGTAGCGGGAGGGCCGGGGAGCTGTACTTC. Protein sequence: CASNSRSGRAGELYF.

The chain employs TRBV6-2 or TRBV6-3 and TRBJ2-7, with D uncertain. V was pared by 6 bases and J by 2 bases, with 17 bases between. CDR3 length equals 15 residues. Germline V gene lookup returns CDR1 MNHEY and CDR2 SVGEGT. CDR3: CASRNLVVGTYEQYF. For the CDR3, the DNA is TGTGCCAGCAGAAACTTAGTCGTGGGAACCTACGAGCAGTACTTC.

This chain links TRBV20-1 with TRBJ2-2; 11 nucleotides agree with TRBD1. Germline trimming cut 6 bases from V and 7 bases from J; bases unmatched to any gene: 7. This CDR3 comprises 14 residues. In germline, CDR1 is DFQATT, CDR2 SNEGSKA (reference sequence). CDR3 sequence reads: CSAKGQGVIGELFF. The CDR3 bases are TGCAGTGCCAAGGGACAGGGGGTTATCGGGGAGCTGTTTTTT.

This chain connects TRBV5-5 to TRBJ2-5; D gene unclear. CDR1 is SGHKS, CDR2 YYEKEE, per germline (reference sequence). V lost 2 bases and J 5 bases, leaving 16 bases between the germline ends. This CDR3 spans 15 amino acids. Here the CDR3 DNA reads TGTGCCAGCAGCTTCGGACCGAGTAATTGGGAGACCCAGTACTTC. The encoded protein is CASSFGPSNWETQYF.

This chain uses TRBV4-1 with TRBJ2-7, with D unclear. Per germline, CDR1 MGHRA and CDR2 YSYEKL. The CDR3 contains 14 residues. V dropped 0 bases and J dropped 6 bases, with 12 bases sitting between them. In DNA form, the CDR3 reads TGCGCCAGCAGCCAAGACGCTCCAGGCCCCGAGCAGTACTTC. As protein: CASSQDAPGPEQYF.

The rearrangement links TRBV7-9 to TRBJ2-3; no clear D gene. This CDR3 comprises 14 residues. Trimming removed 0 bases from V and 4 bases from J, with 8 bases in between. In germline, CDR1 is SEHNR, CDR2 FQNEAQ (reference sequence). CDR3 in amino acids: CASSLASSSDTQYF. In nucleotides, the CDR3 is TGTGCCAGCAGCTTAGCTAGCTCGTCAGATACGCAGTATTTT.

V and J are TRBV5-1 and TRBJ1-2; possibly TRBD1 for D (5 bases). CDR3 size: 13 residues. CDR1 and CDR2 (germline): SGHRS, YFSETQ. V was cut by 2 bases and J by 4 bases, with 9 bases left in between. This chain's CDR3 is CASSFGDVYGYTF. In DNA form, the CDR3 reads TGCGCCAGCAGCTTCGGGGACGTCTATGGCTACACCTTC.

The rearrangement uses TRBV5-1 and TRBJ2-1; 10 bases match TRBD2. The J segment lost 8 bases and the V segment lost 1 base, leaving 6 bases of the junction unmatched. Germline loops: CDR1 SGHRS, CDR2 YFSETQ. This CDR3 is 15 amino acids long. Written as DNA, the CDR3 is TGCGCCAGCAGCTTGATCCAGCGGGGGGGCCATGAGCAGTTCTTC. This sequence encodes CASSLIQRGGHEQFF.

V and J are TRBV3-1 and TRBJ2-1; 10 nucleotides match TRBD2. V dropped 4 bases and J dropped 8; count of bases not matched to a gene: 8. Germline V gives CDR1 LGHDT, CDR2 YNNKEL (reference sequence). This CDR3 has 15 residues. The DNA of the CDR3 is TGTGCCAGCAGCCGCCAAAGCGGGAGGGTCCATGAGCAGTTCTTC. As protein: CASSRQSGRVHEQFF.

V is TRBV7-9 and J is TRBJ2-3; D might be TRBD2 (5 bases). The CDR3 has 18 amino acids. Looked up from germline, CDR1 is SEHNR and CDR2 is FQNEAQ (reference sequence). The germline V and J ends were trimmed by 4 bases and 0 bases, with 20 bases remaining between them. This chain's CDR3 is CASSSGGTERTSTDTQYF. Here the CDR3 DNA reads TGTGCCAGCAGCTCAGGCGGTACCGAAAGGACTAGCACAGATACGCAGTATTTT.